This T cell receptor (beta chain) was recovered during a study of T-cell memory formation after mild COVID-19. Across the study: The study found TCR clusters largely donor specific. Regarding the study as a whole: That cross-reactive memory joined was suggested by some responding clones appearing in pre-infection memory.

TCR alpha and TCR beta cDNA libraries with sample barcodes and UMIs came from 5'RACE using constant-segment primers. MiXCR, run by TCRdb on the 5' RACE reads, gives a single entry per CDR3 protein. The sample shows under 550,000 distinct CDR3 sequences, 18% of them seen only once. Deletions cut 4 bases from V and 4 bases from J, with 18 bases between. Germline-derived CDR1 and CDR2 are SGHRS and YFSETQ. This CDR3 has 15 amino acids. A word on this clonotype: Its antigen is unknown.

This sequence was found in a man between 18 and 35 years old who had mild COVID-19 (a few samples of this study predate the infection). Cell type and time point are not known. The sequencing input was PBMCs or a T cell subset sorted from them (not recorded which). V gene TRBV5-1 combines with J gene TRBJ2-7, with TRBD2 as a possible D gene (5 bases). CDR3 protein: CASSRTSWEIYEQYF. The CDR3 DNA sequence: TGCGCCAGCAGCAGAACAAGTTGGGAGATATACGAGCAGTACTTC.